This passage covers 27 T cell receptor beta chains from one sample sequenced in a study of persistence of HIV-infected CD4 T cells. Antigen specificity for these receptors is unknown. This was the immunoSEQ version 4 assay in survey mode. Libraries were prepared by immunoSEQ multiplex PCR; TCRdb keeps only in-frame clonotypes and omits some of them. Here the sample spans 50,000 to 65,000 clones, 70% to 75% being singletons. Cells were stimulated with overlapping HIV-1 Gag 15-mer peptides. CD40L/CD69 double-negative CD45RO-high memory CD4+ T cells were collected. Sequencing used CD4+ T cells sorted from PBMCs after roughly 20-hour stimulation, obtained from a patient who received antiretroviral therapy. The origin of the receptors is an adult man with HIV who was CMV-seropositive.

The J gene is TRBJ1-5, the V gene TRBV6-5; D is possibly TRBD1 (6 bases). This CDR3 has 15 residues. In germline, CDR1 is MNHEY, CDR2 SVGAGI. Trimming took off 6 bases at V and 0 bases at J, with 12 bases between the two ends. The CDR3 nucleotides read TGTGCCAGCAGCACGGGACACACTAGCAATCAGCCCCAGCATTTT. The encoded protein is CASSTGHTSNQPQHF.

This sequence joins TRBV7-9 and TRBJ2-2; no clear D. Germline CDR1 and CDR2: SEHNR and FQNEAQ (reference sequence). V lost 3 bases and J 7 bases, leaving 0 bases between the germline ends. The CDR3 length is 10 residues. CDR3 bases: TGTGCCAGCAGCTTCGGGGAGCTGTTTTTT. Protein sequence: CASSFGELFF. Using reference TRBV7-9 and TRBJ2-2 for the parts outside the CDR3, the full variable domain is DTGVSQNPRHKITKRGQNVTFRCDPISEHNRLYWYRQTLGQGPEFLTYFQNEAQLEKSRLLSDRFSAERPKGSFSTLEIQRTEQGDSAMYLCASSFGELFFGEGSRLTVL.

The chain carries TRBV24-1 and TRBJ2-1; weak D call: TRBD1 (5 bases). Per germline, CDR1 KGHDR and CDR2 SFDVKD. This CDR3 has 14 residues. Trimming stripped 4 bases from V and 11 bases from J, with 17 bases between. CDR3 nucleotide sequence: TGTGCCACCAGTGAGGCTCGCGACAGTCACAAGCAGTTCTTC. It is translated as CATSEARDSHKQFF.

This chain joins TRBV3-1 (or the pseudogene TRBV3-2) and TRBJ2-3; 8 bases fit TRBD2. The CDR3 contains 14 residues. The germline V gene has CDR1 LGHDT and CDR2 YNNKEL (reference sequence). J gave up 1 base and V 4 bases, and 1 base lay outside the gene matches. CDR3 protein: CASSRSGGTDTQYF. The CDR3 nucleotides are TGTGCCAGCAGCCGTAGCGGGGGCACAGATACGCAGTATTTT.

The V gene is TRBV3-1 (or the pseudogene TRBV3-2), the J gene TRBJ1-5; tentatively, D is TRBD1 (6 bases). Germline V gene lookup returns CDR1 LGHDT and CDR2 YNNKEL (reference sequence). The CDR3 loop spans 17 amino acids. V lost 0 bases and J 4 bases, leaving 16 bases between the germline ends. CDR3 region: CASSQDRGRGGNQPQHF. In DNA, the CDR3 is TGTGCCAGCAGCCAAGACCGCGGGAGGGGGGGGAATCAGCCCCAGCATTTT.

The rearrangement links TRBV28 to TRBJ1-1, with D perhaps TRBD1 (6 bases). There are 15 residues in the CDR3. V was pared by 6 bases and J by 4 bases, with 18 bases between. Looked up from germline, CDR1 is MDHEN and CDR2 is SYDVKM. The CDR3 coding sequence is TGTGCCAGCAGCACTCCACAGGGATGGGGCACTGAAGCTTTCTTT. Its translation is CASSTPQGWGTEAFF.

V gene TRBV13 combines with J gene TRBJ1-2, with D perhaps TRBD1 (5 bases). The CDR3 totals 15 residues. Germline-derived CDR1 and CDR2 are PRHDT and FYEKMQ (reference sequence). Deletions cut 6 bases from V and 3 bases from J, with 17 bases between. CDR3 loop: CASSLLLGGDYGYTF. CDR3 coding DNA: TGTGCCAGCAGTCTACTACTCGGGGGGGACTATGGCTACACCTTC.

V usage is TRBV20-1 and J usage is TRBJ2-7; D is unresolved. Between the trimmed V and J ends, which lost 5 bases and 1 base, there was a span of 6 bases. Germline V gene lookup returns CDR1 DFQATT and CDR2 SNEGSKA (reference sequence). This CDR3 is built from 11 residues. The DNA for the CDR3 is TGCAGTGCTCCGCTATCCTACGAGCAGTACTTC. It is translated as CSAPLSYEQYF.

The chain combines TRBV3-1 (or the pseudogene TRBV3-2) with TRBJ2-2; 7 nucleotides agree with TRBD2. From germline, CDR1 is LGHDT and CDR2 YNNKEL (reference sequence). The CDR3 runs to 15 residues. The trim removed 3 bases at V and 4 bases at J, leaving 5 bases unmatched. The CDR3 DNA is TGTGCCAGCAGCCATGCTACGGGGGGCACCGGGGAGCTGTTTTTT. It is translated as CASSHATGGTGELFF.

CDR3 coding DNA: TGTGCCAGCCAGACGGGTGATGGGTACACCATATATTTT. It encodes CASQTGDGYTIYF. This sequence joins TRBV2 and TRBJ1-3, with D unresolved. This CDR3 region has 13 residues. V was shortened by 8 bases and J by 8 bases, with 16 bases between the two germline ends. The germline V gene encodes CDR1 SNHLY and CDR2 FYNNEI.

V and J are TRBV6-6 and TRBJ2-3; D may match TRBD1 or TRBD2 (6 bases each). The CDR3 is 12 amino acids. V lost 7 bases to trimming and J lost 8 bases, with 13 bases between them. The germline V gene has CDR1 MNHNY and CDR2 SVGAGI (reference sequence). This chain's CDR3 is CASTPGAGTQYF. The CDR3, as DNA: TGTGCCAGCACCCCGGGGGCAGGTACGCAGTATTTT.

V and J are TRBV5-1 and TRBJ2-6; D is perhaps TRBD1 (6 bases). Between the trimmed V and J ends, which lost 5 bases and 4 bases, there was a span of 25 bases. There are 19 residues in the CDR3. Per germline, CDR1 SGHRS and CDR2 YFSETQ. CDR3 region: CASRSGDNPANLGANVLTF. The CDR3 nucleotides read TGCGCCAGCAGGTCCGGGGACAATCCCGCAAACTTGGGGGCCAACGTCCTGACTTTC.

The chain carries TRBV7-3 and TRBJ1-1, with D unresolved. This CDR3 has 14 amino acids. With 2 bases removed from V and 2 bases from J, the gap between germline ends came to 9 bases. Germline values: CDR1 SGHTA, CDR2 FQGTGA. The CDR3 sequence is CASSLHQVNTEAFF. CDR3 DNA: TGTGCCAGCAGCTTACACCAGGTTAACACTGAAGCTTTCTTT.

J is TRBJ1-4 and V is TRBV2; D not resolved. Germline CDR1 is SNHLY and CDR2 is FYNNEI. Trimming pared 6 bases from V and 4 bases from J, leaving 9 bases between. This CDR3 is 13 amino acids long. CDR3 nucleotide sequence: TGTGCCAGCAGAAACAGCCTTAATGAAAAACTGTTTTTT. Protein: CASRNSLNEKLFF. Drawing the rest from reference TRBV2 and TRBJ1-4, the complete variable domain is EPEVTQTPSHQVTQMGQEVILRCVPISNHLYFYWYRQILGQKVEFLVSFYNNEISEKSEIFDDQFSVERPDGSNFTLKIRSTKLEDSAMYFCASRNSLNEKLFFGSGTQLSVL.

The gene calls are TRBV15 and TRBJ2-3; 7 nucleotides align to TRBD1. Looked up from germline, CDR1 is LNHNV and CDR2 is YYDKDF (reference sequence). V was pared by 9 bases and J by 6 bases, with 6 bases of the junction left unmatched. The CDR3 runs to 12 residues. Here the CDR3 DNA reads TGTGCCACGGGACAGAAAGAGGATACGCAGTATTTT. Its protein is CATGQKEDTQYF. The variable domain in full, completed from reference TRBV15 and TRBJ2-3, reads DAMVIQNPRYQVTQFGKPVTLSCSQTLNHNVMYWYQQKSSQAPKLLFHYYDKDFNNEADTPDNFQSRRPNTSFCFLDIRSPGLGDTAMYLCATGQKEDTQYFGPGTRLTVL.

The CDR3 DNA sequence: TGTGCCAGCAGCCAAGGAAACAGGGGCACTGAAGCTTTCTTT. It specifies CASSQGNRGTEAFF. The chain has TRBV3-1 (or the pseudogene TRBV3-2) and TRBJ1-1; 7 bases align to TRBD1. CDR1 and CDR2 (germline): LGHDT, YNNKEL (reference sequence). V was pared by 1 base and J by 4 bases, with 3 bases of the junction left unmatched. The CDR3 is 14 amino acids.

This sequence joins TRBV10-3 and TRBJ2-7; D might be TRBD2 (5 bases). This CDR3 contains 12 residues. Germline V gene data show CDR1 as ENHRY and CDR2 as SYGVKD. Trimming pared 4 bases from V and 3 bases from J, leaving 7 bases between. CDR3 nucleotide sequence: TGTGCCATCAGTGGGACTTACTACGAGCAGTACTTC. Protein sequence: CAISGTYYEQYF.

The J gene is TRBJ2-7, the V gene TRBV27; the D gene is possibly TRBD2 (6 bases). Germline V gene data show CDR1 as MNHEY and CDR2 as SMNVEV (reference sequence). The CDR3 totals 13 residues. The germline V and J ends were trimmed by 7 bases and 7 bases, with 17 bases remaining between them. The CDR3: CASTAPGGEEQYF. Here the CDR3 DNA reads TGTGCCAGCACCGCCCCCGGGGGAGAAGAGCAGTACTTC.

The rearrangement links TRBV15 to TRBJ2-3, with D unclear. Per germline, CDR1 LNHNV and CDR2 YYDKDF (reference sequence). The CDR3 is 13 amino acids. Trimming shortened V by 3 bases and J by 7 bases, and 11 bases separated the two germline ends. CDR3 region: CATSRQTRNTQYF. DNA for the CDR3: TGTGCCACCAGCAGGCAAACAAGGAATACGCAGTATTTT.

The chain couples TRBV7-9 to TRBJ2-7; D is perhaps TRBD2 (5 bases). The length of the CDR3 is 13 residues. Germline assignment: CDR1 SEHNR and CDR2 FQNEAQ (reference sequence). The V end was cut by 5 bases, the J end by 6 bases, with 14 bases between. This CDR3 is CASSPRREGEQYF. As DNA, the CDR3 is TGTGCCAGCAGCCCCCGTCGCGAGGGCGAGCAGTACTTC.

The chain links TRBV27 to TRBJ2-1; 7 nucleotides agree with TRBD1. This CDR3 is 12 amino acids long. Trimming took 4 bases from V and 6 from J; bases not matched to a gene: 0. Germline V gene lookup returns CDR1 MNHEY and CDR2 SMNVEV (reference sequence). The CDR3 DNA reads TGTGCCAGCAGTTACAGGGGCAATGAGCAGTTCTTC. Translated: CASSYRGNEQFF.

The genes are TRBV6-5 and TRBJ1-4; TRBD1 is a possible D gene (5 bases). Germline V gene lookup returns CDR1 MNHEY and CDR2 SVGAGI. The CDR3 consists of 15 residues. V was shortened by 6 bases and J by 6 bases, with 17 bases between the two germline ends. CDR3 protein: CASSSSGTAYEKLFF. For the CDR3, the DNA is TGTGCCAGCAGCTCCTCCGGGACTGCTTATGAAAAACTGTTTTTT.

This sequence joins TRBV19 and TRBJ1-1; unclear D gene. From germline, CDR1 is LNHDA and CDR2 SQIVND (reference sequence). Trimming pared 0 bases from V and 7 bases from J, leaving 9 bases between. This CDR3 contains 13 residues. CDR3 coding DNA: TGTGCCAGTAGTATAGATCGCACGGTTGAAGCTTTCTTT. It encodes CASSIDRTVEAFF. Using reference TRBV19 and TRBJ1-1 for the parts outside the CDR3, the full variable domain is DGGITQSPKYLFRKEGQNVTLSCEQNLNHDAMYWYRQDPGQGLRLIYYSQIVNDFQKGDIAEGYSVSREKKESFPLTVTSAQKNPTAFYLCASSIDRTVEAFFGQGTRLTVV.

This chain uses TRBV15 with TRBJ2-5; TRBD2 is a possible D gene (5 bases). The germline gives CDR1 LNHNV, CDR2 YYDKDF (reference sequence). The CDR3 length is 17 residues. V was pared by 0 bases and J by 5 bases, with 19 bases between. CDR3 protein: CATSRDARLRERETQYF. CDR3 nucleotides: TGTGCCACCAGCAGAGATGCCCGTTTGAGGGAAAGGGAGACCCAGTACTTC.

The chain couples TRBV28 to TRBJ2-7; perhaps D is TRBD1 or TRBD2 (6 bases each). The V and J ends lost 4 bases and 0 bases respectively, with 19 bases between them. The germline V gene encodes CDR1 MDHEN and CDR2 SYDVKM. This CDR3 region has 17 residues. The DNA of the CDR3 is TGTGCCAGCAGTTACCACCCGCGGGACACGTTCTCCTACGAGCAGTACTTC. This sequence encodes CASSYHPRDTFSYEQYF.

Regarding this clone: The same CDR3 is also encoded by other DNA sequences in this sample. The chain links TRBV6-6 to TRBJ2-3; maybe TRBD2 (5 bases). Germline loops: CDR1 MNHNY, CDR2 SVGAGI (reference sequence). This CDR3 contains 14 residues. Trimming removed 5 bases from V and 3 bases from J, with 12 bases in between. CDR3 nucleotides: TGTGCCAGCAGTCACCGGGGTGCAACAGATACGCAGTATTTT. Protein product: CASSHRGATDTQYF.

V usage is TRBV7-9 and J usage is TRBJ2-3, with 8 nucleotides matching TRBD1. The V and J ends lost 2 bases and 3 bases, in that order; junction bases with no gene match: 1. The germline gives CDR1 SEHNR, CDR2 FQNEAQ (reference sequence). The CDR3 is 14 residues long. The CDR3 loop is CASSLNRGTDTQYF. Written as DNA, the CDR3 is TGTGCCAGCAGCTTAAACAGGGGGACAGATACGCAGTATTTT. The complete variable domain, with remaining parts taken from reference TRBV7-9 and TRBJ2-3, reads DTGVSQNPRHKITKRGQNVTFRCDPISEHNRLYWYRQTLGQGPEFLTYFQNEAQLEKSRLLSDRFSAERPKGSFSTLEIQRTEQGDSAMYLCASSLNRGTDTQYFGPGTRLTVL.